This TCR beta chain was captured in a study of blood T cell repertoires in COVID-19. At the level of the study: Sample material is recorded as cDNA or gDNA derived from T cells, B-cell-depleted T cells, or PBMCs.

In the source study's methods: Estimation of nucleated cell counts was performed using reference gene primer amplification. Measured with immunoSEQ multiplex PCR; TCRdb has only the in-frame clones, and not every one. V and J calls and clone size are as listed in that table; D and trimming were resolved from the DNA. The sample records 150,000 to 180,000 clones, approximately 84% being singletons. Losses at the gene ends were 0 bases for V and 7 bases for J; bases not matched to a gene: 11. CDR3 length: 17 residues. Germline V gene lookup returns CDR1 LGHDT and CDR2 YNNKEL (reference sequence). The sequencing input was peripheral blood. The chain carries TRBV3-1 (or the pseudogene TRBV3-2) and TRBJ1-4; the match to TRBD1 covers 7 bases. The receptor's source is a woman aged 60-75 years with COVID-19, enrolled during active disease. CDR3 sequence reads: CASSQDRPETGSEKLFF. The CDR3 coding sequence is TGTGCCAGCAGCCAAGATAGGCCTGAGACAGGGTCTGAAAAACTGTTTTTT.